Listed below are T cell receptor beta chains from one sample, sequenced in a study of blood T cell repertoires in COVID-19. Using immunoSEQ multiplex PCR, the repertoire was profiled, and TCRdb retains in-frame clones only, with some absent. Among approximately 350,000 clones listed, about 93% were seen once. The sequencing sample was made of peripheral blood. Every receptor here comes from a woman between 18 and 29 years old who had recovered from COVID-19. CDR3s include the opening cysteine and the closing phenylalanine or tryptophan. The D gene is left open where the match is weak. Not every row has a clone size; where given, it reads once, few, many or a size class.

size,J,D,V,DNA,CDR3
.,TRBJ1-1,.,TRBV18,TGTGCCAGCTCACCCGGCGTTGAGCCGGGGACTGAAGCTTTCTTT,CASSPGVEPGTEAFF
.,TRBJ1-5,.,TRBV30,TGTGCCTGGAGTTACCCACAGAGCAATCAGCCCCAGCATTTT,CAWSYPQSNQPQHF
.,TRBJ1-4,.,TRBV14,TGTGCCAGCAGCCAAGAGAACGCAGGGTCCTTTAATGAAAAACTGTTTTTT,CASSQENAGSFNEKLFF
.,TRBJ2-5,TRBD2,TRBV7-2,TGTGCCAGCAGCTTAGTTACGGGAGGCCACGAGACCCAGTACTTC,CASSLVTGGHETQYF
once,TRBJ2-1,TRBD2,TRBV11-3,TGTGCCAGCGCAGCGGGAGGGATCTTGCCAGGGCAGTTCTTC,CASAAGGILPGQFF
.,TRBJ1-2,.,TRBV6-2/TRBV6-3,TGTGCCAGCAGCCCCCCGAGAGGGAGGCAGGGCTGGAGGGGCTACACCTTC,CASSPPRGRQGWRGYTF
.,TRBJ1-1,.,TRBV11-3,TGTGCCAGCAGCTTACGGCGTGCGGGGGGGACTGAAGCTTTCTTC,CASSLRRAGGTEAFF
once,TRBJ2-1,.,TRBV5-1,TGCGCCAGCAGCTTCCAGGGGCGATACAATGAGCAGTTCTTC,CASSFQGRYNEQFF
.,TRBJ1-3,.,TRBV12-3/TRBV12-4,TGTGCCAGCAGTTTAGGAGGGACCATATATTTT,CASSLGGTIYF
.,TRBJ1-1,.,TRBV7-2,TGTGCCAGCAGCCCGCCCGTGGCGGTTGAAGCTTTCTTT,CASSPPVAVEAFF
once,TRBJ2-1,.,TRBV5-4,TGTGCCAGCAGCTCTCCCCCCCAGGTGACGTCAAATGAGCAGTTCTTC,CASSSPPQVTSNEQFF
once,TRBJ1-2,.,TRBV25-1,TGTGCCAGCAGTGAGGCCGGGAGAGGCTACACCTTC,CASSEAGRGYTF
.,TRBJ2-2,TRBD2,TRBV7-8,TGTGCCAGCAGGCAAGCCGTCTTAGCGGGAGGCCCCAGAAACACCGGGGAGCTGTTTTTT,CASRQAVLAGGPRNTGELFF
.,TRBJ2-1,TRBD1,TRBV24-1,TGTGCCACAGGGGGGACAGGGCGGCTTAGGAATGAGCAGTTCTTC,CATGGTGRLRNEQFF
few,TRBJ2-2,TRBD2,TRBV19,TGTGCCAGTCCACTTTGGTTTAAACTAGCGCACGAGAACACCGGGGAGCTGTTTTTT,CASPLWFKLAHENTGELFF
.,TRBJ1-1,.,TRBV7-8,TGTGCCAGCAGCTTAGGAGGACAGAACACTGAAGCTTTCTTT,CASSLGGQNTEAFF
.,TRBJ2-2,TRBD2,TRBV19,TGTGCCAGTACCGAGGACGGCGGGAGCCGAGCCACCGGGGAGCTGTTTTTT,CASTEDGGSRATGELFF
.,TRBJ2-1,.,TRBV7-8,TGTGCCAGCAGCTTAGGAGGAGCTAGCGAGAGCTCCTACAATGAGCAGTTCTTC,CASSLGGASESSYNEQFF
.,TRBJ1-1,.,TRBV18,TGTGCCAGCTCACATGGACAGTATGGCTTGAACACTGAAGCTTTCTTT,CASSHGQYGLNTEAFF
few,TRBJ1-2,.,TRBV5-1,TGCGCCAGCAGCTTGGGAGCCGACAGCGTGAACTATGGCTACACCTTC,CASSLGADSVNYGYTF
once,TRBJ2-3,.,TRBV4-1,TGCGCCAGCAGCCAGATCAGGACAGATACGCAGTATTTT,CASSQIRTDTQYF
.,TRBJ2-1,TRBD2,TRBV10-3,TGTGCCATCAGTGAGACTAGCGGAACCTACAATGAGCAGTTCTTC,CAISETSGTYNEQFF
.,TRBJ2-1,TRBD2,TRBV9,TGTGCCAGCAGCGTAGCTAATCTCGGGGAGCGGGGGTCCTACAATGAGCAGTTCTTC,CASSVANLGERGSYNEQFF
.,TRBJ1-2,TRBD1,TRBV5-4,TGTGCCAGCAGCTTGGCTCCCGGGACAGGGAGTACTGGCTACACCTTC,CASSLAPGTGSTGYTF
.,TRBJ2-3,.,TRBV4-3,TGCGCCAGCAGCCAGGTGGTGCGGGAATGGAGAGATACGCAGTATTTT,CASSQVVREWRDTQYF
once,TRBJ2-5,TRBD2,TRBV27,TGTGCCAGCATCCCTGCAGCCGGGGGAGGGGAAGAGACCCAGTACTTC,CASIPAAGGGEETQYF
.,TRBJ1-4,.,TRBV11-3,TGTGCCAGCAGCCCCCGGGACACTCCTACAACTAATGAAAAACTGTTTTTT,CASSPRDTPTTNEKLFF
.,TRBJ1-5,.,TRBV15,TGTGCCACCAGCAGAGACAGGGCTTATAGCAATCAGCCCCAGCATTTT,CATSRDRAYSNQPQHF
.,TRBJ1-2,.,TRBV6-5,TGTGCCAGCAGGGACAAATATGGCTACACCTTC,CASRDKYGYTF
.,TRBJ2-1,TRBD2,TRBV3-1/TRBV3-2,TGTGCCAGCAGCCAACCTCGGGCTAGCGGGCCCTACAATGAGCAGTTCTTC,CASSQPRASGPYNEQFF
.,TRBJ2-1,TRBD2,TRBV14,TGTGCCAGCAGCCCGTGGACTAGCGGAGAGCAGTTCTTC,CASSPWTSGEQFF
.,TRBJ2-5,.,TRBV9,TGTGCCAGCAGCGTAGGGCCCCAGGGGGGAGAGACCCAGTACTTC,CASSVGPQGGETQYF
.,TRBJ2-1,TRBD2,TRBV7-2,TGTGCCAGCAGCAAAAAGCCGGCTAGCGGGAGCAATGAGCAGTTCTTC,CASSKKPASGSNEQFF
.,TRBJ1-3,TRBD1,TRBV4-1,TGCGCCAGCAGTCGGACAGGGCTAGCAGCTGGAAACACCATATATTTT,CASSRTGLAAGNTIYF
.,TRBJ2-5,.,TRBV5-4,TGTGCCAGCAGCTCCGCGGCGTGGGACCAAGAGACCCAGTACTTC,CASSSAAWDQETQYF
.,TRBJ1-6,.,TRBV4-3,TGCGCCAGCAGCCAAGGTGGGGGCGCGAATTCACCCCTCCACTTT,CASSQGGGANSPLHF
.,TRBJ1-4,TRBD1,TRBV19,TGTGCCAGTGGACAGGTACGAAATGAAAAACTGTTTTTT,CASGQVRNEKLFF
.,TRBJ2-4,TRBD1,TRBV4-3,TGCGCCAGCAGCCAGAGACAGGGGATGGGGAACATTCAGTACTTC,CASSQRQGMGNIQYF
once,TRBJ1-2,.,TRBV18,TGTGCCAGCTCACCCCCCGTACAGAAGTATTTAGGCTACACCTTC,CASSPPVQKYLGYTF
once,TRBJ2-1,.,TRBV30,TGTGCCTGGAGTTCCCTCTCGACTAGGGACAATGAGCAGTTCTTC,CAWSSLSTRDNEQFF
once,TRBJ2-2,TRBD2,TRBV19,TGTGCCAGTAGTACCCTCGGACTAGCGGAGGTAACCGCGAACACCGGGGAGCTGTTTTTT,CASSTLGLAEVTANTGELFF
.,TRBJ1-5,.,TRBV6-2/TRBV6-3,TGTGCCAGCAGTTACGGTTGGCGGGGAACCTATAGCAATCAGCCCCAGCATTTT,CASSYGWRGTYSNQPQHF
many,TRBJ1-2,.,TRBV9,TGTGCCAGCAGCGTCGGGGCTAACTATGGCTACACCTTC,CASSVGANYGYTF
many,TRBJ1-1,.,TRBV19,TGTGCCAGTAGTATGGGCAGGGGAACTTTGCCTGAAGCTTTCTTT,CASSMGRGTLPEAFF
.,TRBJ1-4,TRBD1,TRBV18,TGTGCCAGCTCACCTAGGCTGGCCGGACAGGGACGCGATGAAAAACTGTTTTTT,CASSPRLAGQGRDEKLFF
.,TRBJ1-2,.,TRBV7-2,TGTGCCAGCAGCTTGGTCAGGGAGGCTGGCTACACCTTC,CASSLVREAGYTF
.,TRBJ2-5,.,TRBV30,TGTGCCTGGAGTCTCCATAGACCCGGGTGGGAGACCCAGTACTTC,CAWSLHRPGWETQYF
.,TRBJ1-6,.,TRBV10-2,TGCGCCAGCAGACTAGGAGAGTCACCCCTCCACTTT,CASRLGESPLHF
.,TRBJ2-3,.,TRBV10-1,TGCGCCAGCAGTGCGTCCTCAGATACGCAGTATTTT,CASSASSDTQYF
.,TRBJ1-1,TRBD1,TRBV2,TGTGCCAGCAGTTCGACAGGGGGGAGGATGACTGAAGCTTTCTTT,CASSSTGGRMTEAFF
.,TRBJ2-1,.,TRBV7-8,TGTGCCAGCAGCTTAGGGGGGGTTCGTTCCTACAATGAGCAGTTCTTC,CASSLGGVRSYNEQFF
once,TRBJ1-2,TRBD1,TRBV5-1,TGCGCCAGCAGCTTAGGACAGGGAGGGAACTATGGCTACACCTTC,CASSLGQGGNYGYTF
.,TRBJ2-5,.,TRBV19,TGTGCCAGTAGTATATTCGGAGGGGAAGAGACCCAGTACTTC,CASSIFGGEETQYF
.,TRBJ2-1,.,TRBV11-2,TGTGCCAGCAGCTTAGTTGCGGGGCCTTACTACAATGAGCAGTTCTTC,CASSLVAGPYYNEQFF